This TCR beta chain was recovered during a study of human T cells and chemical hapten exposure. MiXCR was run by TCRdb on the RACE reads, yielding one entry per CDR3 protein. The sample has about 84,000 distinct CDR3 sequences; more than 10% are singletons. Trimming took 3 bases from V and 5 from J, leaving 12 bases between them. The V gene's germline CDR1 is SGHDT and CDR2 YYEEEE. This CDR3 contains 14 residues. In its sample, this clonotype was seen many times. Time point meaning: patch test 3, about 24 weeks after DPC sensitization. The treatment here: therapeutic diphenylcyclopropenone sensitization with weekly scalp DPC.

This receptor was identified in a woman aged 50 to 65 with alopecia areata. Some clones in this sample may be carry-over from other donors' samples. This specimen consisted of whole blood, obtained in connection with sensitization to the hapten diphenylcyclopropenone (DPC). The genes are TRBV5-6 and TRBJ1-5, with D tentatively TRBD1 (5 bases). CDR3 sequence reads: CASSSAGTYQPQHF. The CDR3 DNA sequence: TGTGCCAGCAGCTCCGCAGGGACTTATCAGCCCCAGCATTTT.